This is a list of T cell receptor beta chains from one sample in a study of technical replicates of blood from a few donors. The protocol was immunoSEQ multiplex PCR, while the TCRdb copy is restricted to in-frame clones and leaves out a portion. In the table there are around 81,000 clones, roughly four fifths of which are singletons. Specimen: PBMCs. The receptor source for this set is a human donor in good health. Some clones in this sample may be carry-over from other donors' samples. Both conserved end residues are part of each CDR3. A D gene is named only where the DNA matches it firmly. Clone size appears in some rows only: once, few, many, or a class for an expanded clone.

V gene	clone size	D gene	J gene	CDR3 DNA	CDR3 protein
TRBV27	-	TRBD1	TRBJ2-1	TGTGCCAGCAGTTCCTTAGGACAGGGCCCGGGGAATGAGCAGTTCTTC	CASSSLGQGPGNEQFF
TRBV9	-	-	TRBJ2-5	TGTGCCAGCAGCGTCGGCTTTTATGGGCTCGAGACCCAGTACTTC	CASSVGFYGLETQYF
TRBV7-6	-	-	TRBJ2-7	TGTGCCAGCAGCTTAGTCCTGGCCTCCTACGAGCAGTACTTC	CASSLVLASYEQYF
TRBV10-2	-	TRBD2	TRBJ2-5	TGCGCCAGCTCCGGGCTAGCGGTTGAGGAGACCCAGTACTTC	CASSGLAVEETQYF
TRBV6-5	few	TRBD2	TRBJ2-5	TGTGCCAGCAGTTACGGGACTAGCGGGACCCAGTACTTC	CASSYGTSGTQYF
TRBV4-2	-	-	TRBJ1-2	TGTGCCAGCAGCCACGACCTGGGCGGGACGGCTCAAATGGCTGGCTACACCTTC	CASSHDLGGTAQMAGYTF
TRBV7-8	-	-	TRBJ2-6	TGTGCCAGCAGCCAGTTCTCAGGCTCTGGGGCCAACGTCCTGACTTTC	CASSQFSGSGANVLTF
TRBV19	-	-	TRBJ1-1	TGTGCCAGTAGTATAATAGCGGGGGGCACTGAAGCTTTCTTT	CASSIIAGGTEAFF
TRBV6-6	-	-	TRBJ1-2	TGTGCCAGCAGTTATAGCGGCCTTGGGGGCTATGGCTACACCTTC	CASSYSGLGGYGYTF
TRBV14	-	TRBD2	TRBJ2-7	TGTGCCAGCAGCCAAGGAAGGTATAGCGGGAGGGGGTACGAGCAGTACTTC	CASSQGRYSGRGYEQYF
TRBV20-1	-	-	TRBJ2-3	TGCAGTGCGCCCGCTACGGGTACGCAGTATTTT	CSAPATGTQYF
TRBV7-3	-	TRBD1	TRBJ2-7	TGTGCCAGCAGCCCACGGGGCAGGGGGAGCGAGCAGTACTTC	CASSPRGRGSEQYF
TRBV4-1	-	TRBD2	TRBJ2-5	TGCGCCAGCAGCCAGGGTCTAGCGGGAGGGCCGGGGGAGACCCAGTACTTC	CASSQGLAGGPGETQYF
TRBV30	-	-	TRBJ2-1	TGTGCCTGGAGTTCCCGGGAGTACAATGAGCAGTTCTTC	CAWSSREYNEQFF
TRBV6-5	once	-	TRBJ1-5	TGTGCCAGCAGTTACGGAGGGGCCCGATCCAATCAGCCCCAGCATTTT	CASSYGGARSNQPQHF
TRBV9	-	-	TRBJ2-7	TGTGCCAGCAGCCCACCGACAGGTAGGATCTACGAGCAGTACTTC	CASSPPTGRIYEQYF
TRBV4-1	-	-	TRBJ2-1	TGCGCCAGCAGCCAACAAGAAAGAGAACGTGAGCAGTTCTTC	CASSQQEREREQFF
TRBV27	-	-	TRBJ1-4	TGTGCCAGCAGTTTGGGTTTTAGCGAAAAACTGTTTTTT	CASSLGFSEKLFF
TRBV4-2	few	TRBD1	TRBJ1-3	TGTGCCAGCAGCCCCGGACAGGGGTGGATTGAGTCTGGAAACACCATATATTTT	CASSPGQGWIESGNTIYF
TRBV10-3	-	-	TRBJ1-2	TGTGCCATCTTCGGGGGGCTTCGCGGCTACACCTTC	CAIFGGLRGYTF
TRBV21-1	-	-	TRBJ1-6	TGTGCCAGCAGCGCCGAAGACAGAGCTAATTCACCCCTCCACTTT	CASSAEDRANSPLHF
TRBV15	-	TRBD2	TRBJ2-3	TGTGCCACCAGCAGACCCAAAGAGGGACTAAGCACAGATACGCAGTATTTT	CATSRPKEGLSTDTQYF
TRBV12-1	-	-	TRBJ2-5	TGTGCCAGCAGCCGACTAGCGGGATCCCTTGAGGAGGAGACCCAGTACTTC	CASSRLAGSLEEETQYF
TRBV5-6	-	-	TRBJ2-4	TGTGCCAGCAGCCCCCGACAGGCCGGGAACATTCAGTACTTC	CASSPRQAGNIQYF